Included here is one T cell receptor (beta chain) sequence, with context. These data are taken from a study of shared clonotypes between healthy human individuals. There are 14 residues in the CDR3. V was shortened by 7 bases and J by 2 bases, with 12 bases between the two germline ends. The germline V gene encodes CDR1 LNHDA and CDR2 SQIVND (reference sequence). Sequencing used immunoSEQ multiplex PCR; TCRdb keeps in-frame clones, though not all of them. This repertoire shows approximately 1,500,000 clones, 95% to 99% found once; its top ten account for about 0.4%. Material: naive CD4+ T cells sorted from blood. The subset: CD45RA+ positively selected. The sequence came from a man in his thirties or forties in good health. J is TRBJ1-5 and V is TRBV19, with D hard to call. The CDR3 loop reads CASTPSGGNQPQHF. DNA of the CDR3: TGTGCCAGTACTCCGAGCGGTGGCAATCAGCCCCAGCATTTT.